The rows below give T cell receptor beta chains drawn from one sample of a study of cytomegalovirus exposure and HLA in healthy donors. The protocol was immunoSEQ multiplex PCR, while the TCRdb copy is restricted to in-frame clones and leaves out a portion. The sample gives about 60,000 clones, around 80% of which show up once; 3.5% to 5% is in the top ten. The sample comprised PBMCs. The receptors originated from a woman in her thirties in good health and CMV-seronegative. CDR3s include the opening cysteine and the closing phenylalanine or tryptophan. D genes are given only for firm matches. Rows may omit the clone size; those that give it use once, few, many or a size class.

TRBJ1-1 once TRBV10-1 NA CASSEYVGGNTEAFF TGCGCCAGCAGTGAGTACGTAGGAGGGAACACTGAAGCTTTCTTT
TRBJ2-1 NA TRBV11-3 TRBD2 CASRASGTYNEQFF TGTGCCAGCAGGGCTAGCGGGACCTACAATGAGCAGTTCTTC
TRBJ1-4 NA TRBV29-1 NA CSVETGGGNEKLFF TGCAGCGTTGAGACAGGAGGAGGTAATGAAAAACTGTTTTTT
TRBJ2-7 NA TRBV7-2 NA CASSHGNTPSYEQYF TGTGCCAGCAGCCACGGGAATACACCCTCCTACGAGCAGTACTTC
TRBJ2-7 NA TRBV7-9 NA CATTTPHTYEQYF TGTGCCACCACAACCCCCCACACCTACGAGCAGTACTTC
TRBJ1-4 NA TRBV5-1 TRBD1 CASSETGGDEKLFF TGCGCCAGCAGTGAGACAGGGGGAGATGAAAAACTGTTTTTT
TRBJ2-2 NA TRBV30 NA CAWASWSLGELFF TGTGCCTGGGCCTCGTGGAGCCTCGGGGAGCTGTTTTTT
TRBJ1-5 NA TRBV4-2 NA CASSQEARSNQPQHF TGTGCCAGCAGCCAAGAGGCCAGGAGCAATCAGCCCCAGCATTTT
TRBJ1-5 NA TRBV9 NA CASSPSGGSNQPQHF TGTGCCAGCAGCCCCAGCGGGGGTAGCAATCAGCCCCAGCATTTT
TRBJ2-7 NA TRBV6-5 TRBD2 CASSSPASGKQYEQYF TGTGCCAGCAGTTCCCCCGCCAGCGGGAAACAATACGAGCAGTACTTC
TRBJ2-5 NA TRBV11-2 NA CASSLVGARPQETQYF TGTGCCAGCAGCTTAGTTGGGGCCAGGCCCCAAGAGACCCAGTACTTC
TRBJ1-1 NA TRBV30 NA CAWSTSAGVNTEAFF TGTGCCTGGAGTACCTCCGCAGGGGTGAACACTGAAGCTTTCTTT
TRBJ2-7 NA TRBV18 TRBD1 CASSPRTGEYYEQYF TGTGCCAGCTCACCAAGGACAGGGGAATACTACGAGCAGTACTTC
TRBJ2-2 NA TRBV15 NA CATSRDLSGELFF TGTGCCACCAGCAGAGATCTCAGCGGGGAGCTGTTTTTT
TRBJ2-7 NA TRBV5-6 NA CASSGGGGYEQYF TGTGCCAGCAGCGGGGGAGGGGGTTACGAGCAGTACTTC
TRBJ1-2 NA TRBV6-6 NA CASSGPTGLYTF TGTGCCAGCAGTGGACCGACAGGTCTCTACACCTTC
TRBJ2-1 NA TRBV4-1 NA CASSQADRAAYNEQFF TGCGCCAGCAGCCAAGCGGACAGAGCCGCCTACAATGAGCAGTTCTTC
TRBJ1-1 NA TRBV7-9 NA CASSSGQGMNTEAFF TGTGCCAGCAGCTCCGGGCAGGGTATGAACACTGAAGCTTTCTTT
TRBJ2-2 NA TRBV13 TRBD1 CASSSGTETGELFF TGTGCCAGCAGCTCCGGGACAGAGACCGGGGAGCTGTTTTTT
TRBJ1-4 NA TRBV30 NA CAWSKRTTINEKLFF TGTGCCTGGAGCAAGAGGACAACGATTAATGAAAAACTGTTTTTT
TRBJ2-7 NA TRBV27 NA CASQPRVRLNEQYF TGTGCCAGCCAACCCAGGGTACGGCTGAACGAGCAGTACTTC
TRBJ1-1 NA TRBV18 NA CASYSSNQGRIAFF TGTGCCAGCTATAGCTCGAATCAGGGGCGTATTGCTTTCTTT
TRBJ1-6 NA TRBV7-9 TRBD1 CASSYHRQGNSPLHF TGTGCCAGCAGCTATCACCGACAGGGTAATTCACCCCTCCACTTT
TRBJ2-7 NA TRBV5-1 NA CASSQGGDSLYEQYF TGCGCCAGCAGCCAGGGGGGAGACAGCCTCTACGAGCAGTACTTC
TRBJ2-7 NA TRBV5-1 TRBD1 CASSRSRGPGYEQYF TGCGCCAGCAGCCGCTCGAGGGGGCCGGGCTACGAGCAGTACTTC
TRBJ1-2 few TRBV29-1 TRBD1 CSVRDRAPNYGYTF TGCAGCGTTCGGGACAGGGCACCTAACTATGGCTACACCTTC
TRBJ1-1 NA TRBV5-6 TRBD1 CASSFRTGGTEAFF TGTGCCAGCAGCTTCCGGACAGGTGGCACTGAAGCTTTCTTT
TRBJ1-2 NA TRBV4-3 NA CASSLERIFLGGGYGYTF TGCGCCAGCAGTCTCGAGCGGATATTTCTAGGGGGGGGCTATGGCTACACCTTC
TRBJ1-5 NA TRBV27 TRBD1 CASGQGNQPQHF TGTGCCAGCGGACAGGGTAATCAGCCCCAGCATTTT
TRBJ1-1 NA TRBV15 NA CATSREDMNTEAFF TGTGCCACCAGCAGGGAGGATATGAACACTGAAGCTTTCTTT
TRBJ1-3 NA TRBV6-5 TRBD1 CASSYSTGNSGNTIYF TGTGCCAGCAGTTACTCGACAGGGAACTCTGGAAACACCATATATTTT
TRBJ2-6 NA TRBV9 NA CASRRDSSGANVLTF TGTGCCAGTCGCAGGGATTCCAGTGGGGCCAACGTCCTGACTTTC
TRBJ2-3 few TRBV4-3 TRBD2 CASSQFGLAGSSTDTQYF TGCGCCAGCAGCCAATTCGGACTAGCGGGATCTAGCACAGATACGCAGTATTTT
TRBJ1-1 NA TRBV29-1 NA CSVEDQGMNTEAFF TGCAGCGTTGAAGATCAGGGGATGAACACTGAAGCTTTCTTT
TRBJ1-1 NA TRBV7-9 NA CASSPPGEAEAFF TGTGCCAGCAGCCCCCCAGGGGAAGCTGAAGCTTTCTTT
TRBJ2-7 once TRBV9 NA CASSVAGDEQYF TGTGCCAGCAGCGTAGCGGGAGACGAGCAGTACTTC